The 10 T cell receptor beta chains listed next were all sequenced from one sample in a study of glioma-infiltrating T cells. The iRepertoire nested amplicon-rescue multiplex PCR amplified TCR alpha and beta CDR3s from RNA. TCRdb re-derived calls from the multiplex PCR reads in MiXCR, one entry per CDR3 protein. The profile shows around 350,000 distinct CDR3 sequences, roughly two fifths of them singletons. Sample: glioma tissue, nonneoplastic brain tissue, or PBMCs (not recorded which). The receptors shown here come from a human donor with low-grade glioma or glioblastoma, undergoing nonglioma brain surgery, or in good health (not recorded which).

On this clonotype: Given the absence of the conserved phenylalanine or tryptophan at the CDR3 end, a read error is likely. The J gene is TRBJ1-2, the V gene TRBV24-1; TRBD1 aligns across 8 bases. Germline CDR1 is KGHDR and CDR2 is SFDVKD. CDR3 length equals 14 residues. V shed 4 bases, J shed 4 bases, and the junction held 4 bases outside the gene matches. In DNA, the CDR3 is TGTGCCACCAGTGAGGTGGGACAGGCCTATGGCTACACCATC. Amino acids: CATSEVGQAYGYTI.

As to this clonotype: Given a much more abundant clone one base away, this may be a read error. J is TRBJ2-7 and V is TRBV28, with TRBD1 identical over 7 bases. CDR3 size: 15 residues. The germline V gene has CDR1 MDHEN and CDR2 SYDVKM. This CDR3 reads CASSESGGVIYKQYF. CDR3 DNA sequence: TGTGCCAGCAGTGAATCAGGGGGAGTGATCTACAAGCAGTACTTC.

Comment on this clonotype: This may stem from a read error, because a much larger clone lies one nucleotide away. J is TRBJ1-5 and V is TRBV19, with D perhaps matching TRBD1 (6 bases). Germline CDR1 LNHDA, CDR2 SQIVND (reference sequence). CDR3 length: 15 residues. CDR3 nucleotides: TGTGCCAGTAGTATCGGACAGCTCGACAATCAGCGCCAGCATTTT. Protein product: CASSIGQLDNQRQHF.

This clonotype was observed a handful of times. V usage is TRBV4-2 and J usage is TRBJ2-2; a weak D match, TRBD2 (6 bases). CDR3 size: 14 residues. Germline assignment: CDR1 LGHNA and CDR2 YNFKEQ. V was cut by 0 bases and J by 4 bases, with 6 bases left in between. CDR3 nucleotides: TGTGCCAGCAGCCAAGATAGCGGCACCGGGGAGCTGTTTTTT. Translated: CASSQDSGTGELFF.

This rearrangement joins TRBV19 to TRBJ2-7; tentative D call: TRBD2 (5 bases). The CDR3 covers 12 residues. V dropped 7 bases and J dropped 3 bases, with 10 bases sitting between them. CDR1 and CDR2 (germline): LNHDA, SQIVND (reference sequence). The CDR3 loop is CASTSRDYEQYF. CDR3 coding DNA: TGTGCCAGTACCTCGAGGGACTACGAGCAGTACTTC.

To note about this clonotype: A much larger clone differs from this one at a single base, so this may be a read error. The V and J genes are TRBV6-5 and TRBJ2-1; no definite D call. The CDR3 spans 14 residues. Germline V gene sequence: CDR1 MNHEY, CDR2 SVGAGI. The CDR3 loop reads CASSRTRTGHEQSF. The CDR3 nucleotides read TGTGCCAGCAGCCGAACGCGCACGGGCCATGAGCAGTCCTTC.

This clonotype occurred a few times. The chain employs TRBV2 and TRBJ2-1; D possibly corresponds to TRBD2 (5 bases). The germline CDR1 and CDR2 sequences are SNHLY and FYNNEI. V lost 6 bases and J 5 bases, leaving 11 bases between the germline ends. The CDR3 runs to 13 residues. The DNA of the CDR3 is TGTGCCAGCAGGAGCGGACTCAACAATGAGCAGTTCTTC. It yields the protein CASRSGLNNEQFF.

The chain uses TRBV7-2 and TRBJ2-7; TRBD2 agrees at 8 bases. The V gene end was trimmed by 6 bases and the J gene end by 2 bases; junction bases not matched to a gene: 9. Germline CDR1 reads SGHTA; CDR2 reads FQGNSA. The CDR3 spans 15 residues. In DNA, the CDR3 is TGTGCCAGCAGTCGGCTTGCGGGAGGCCCCTACGAGCAGTACTTC. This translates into CASSRLAGGPYEQYF.

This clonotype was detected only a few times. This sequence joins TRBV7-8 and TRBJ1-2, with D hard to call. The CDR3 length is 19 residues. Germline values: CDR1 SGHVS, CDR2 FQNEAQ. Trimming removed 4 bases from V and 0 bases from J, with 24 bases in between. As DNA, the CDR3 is TGTGCCAGCAGCTCAGTGGGAGGGCCAGCCCTTTTTACTAACTATGGCTACACCTTC. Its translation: CASSSVGGPALFTNYGYTF.

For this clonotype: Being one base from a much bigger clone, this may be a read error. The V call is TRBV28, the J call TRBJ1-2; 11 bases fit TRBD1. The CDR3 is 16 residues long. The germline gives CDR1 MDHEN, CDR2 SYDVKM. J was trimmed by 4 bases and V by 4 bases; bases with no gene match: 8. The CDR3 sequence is CASSSFRDRGTYGYTF. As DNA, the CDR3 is TGTGCCAGCAGTTCTTTCCGGGACAGGGGGACCTATGGCTACACCTTC.